The entry that follows covers one T cell receptor (beta chain) sequence. Its antigen is as yet unknown. Read data end 3 residues before the CDR3 end; the end is taken from the germline J gene. This specimen comes from a study of T cell clonality in common variable immunodeficiency. TCRdb's copy holds only in-frame clones and misses some; the assay was immunoSEQ multiplex PCR. The sample presents approximately 30,000 clones, none singletons. The V and J ends lost 0 bases and 1 base respectively, with 7 bases between them. This CDR3 is built from 14 residues. Germline CDR1 SGHRS, CDR2 YFSETQ. General study points: Shared TCRbeta clones were fewer between CVID subjects than controls. In common variable immunodeficiency, TCR beta chains reportedly carried fewer deletions and N-nucleotide insertions.

The TCR originated in a human donor with common variable immunodeficiency. The rearrangement links TRBV5-1 to TRBJ1-2; no firm D call. What was sequenced was peripheral blood mononuclear cells. The part of the CDR3 DNA that was read is TGCGCCAGCAGCTTGGAGGCAGTTAACTATGGC. This codes for CASSLEAVNYG. The CDR3 in its entirety is CASSLEAVNYGYTF.